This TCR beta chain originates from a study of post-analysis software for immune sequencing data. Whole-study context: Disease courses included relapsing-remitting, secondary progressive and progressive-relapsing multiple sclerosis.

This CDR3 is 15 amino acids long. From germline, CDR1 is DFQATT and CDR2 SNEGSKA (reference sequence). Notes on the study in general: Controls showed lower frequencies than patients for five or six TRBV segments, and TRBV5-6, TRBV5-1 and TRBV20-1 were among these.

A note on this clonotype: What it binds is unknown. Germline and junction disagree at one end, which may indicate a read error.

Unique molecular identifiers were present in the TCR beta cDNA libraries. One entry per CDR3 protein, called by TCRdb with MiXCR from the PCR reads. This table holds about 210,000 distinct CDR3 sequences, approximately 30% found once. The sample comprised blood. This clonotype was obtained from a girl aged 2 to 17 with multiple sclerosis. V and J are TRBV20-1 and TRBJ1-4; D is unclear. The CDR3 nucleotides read TGTAGTGCTAGCAGTTCCGGGCATTTTAATGAAAAACTGTTTTTT. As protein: CSASSSGHFNEKLFF.